One and the same sample provided the 5 T cell receptor beta chains below, sequenced in a study of siplizumab effects on memory and regulatory T cells. Method: immunoSEQ multiplex PCR; TCRdb's copy keeps in-frame clones and lacks some. The sample has fewer than 100,000 clones, roughly 94% seen once. Input material: CD8+ T cells sorted from blood. The receptors originated from a human donor in good health.

The chain uses TRBV29-1 and TRBJ1-1, with 10 bases matching TRBD1. Per the germline V gene, CDR1 is SQVTM and CDR2 is ANQGSEA. The CDR3 spans 13 residues. The CDR3 sequence is CSATGGGNTEAFF. CDR3 nucleotides: TGCAGTGCGACAGGGGGCGGGAACACTGAAGCTTTCTTT.

The chain recombines TRBV9 with TRBJ2-6, with 11 bases matching TRBD1. With V trimmed by 3 bases and J by 3 bases, 5 bases remained unmatched. Germline lookup yields CDR1 SGDLS and CDR2 YYNGEE. The CDR3 is made up of 17 amino acids. CDR3 coding DNA: TGTGCCAGCAGCGGGACAGGGGGCTTTATTGGGGCCAACGTCCTGACTTTC. Protein sequence: CASSGTGGFIGANVLTF.

The CDR3 spells CASSQAQVASNIQYF. CDR3 bases: TGCGCCAGCAGCCAAGCCCAGGTGGCGAGTAACATTCAGTACTTC. The chain is built from TRBV4-1 and TRBJ2-4; D remains ambiguous. Trimming cost V 1 base and J 7 bases, with 14 bases left between them. The CDR3 contains 15 residues. CDR1 and CDR2 from the germline V gene are MGHRA and YSYEKL.

This clone came up once. The gene calls are TRBV2 and TRBJ1-1, with 8 bases that match TRBD1. This CDR3 contains 20 residues. Trimming took 5 bases from V and 3 from J; bases not matched to a gene: 23. Looked up from germline, CDR1 is SNHLY and CDR2 is FYNNEI. CDR3 sequence reads: CASSSTIAPDRERDDTEAFF. The CDR3 bases are TGTGCCAGCAGTTCCACTATAGCCCCGGACAGGGAGAGGGACGACACTGAAGCTTTCTTT.

The rearrangement links TRBV9 to TRBJ2-4; TRBD2 aligns across 15 bases. The CDR3 covers 17 residues. Looked up from germline, CDR1 is SGDLS and CDR2 is YYNGEE. V trimming: 2 bases; J trimming: 8 bases; junction bases outside the gene matches: 8. This chain's CDR3 is CASSVGTSGGTGDIQYF. DNA of the CDR3: TGTGCCAGCAGCGTCGGGACTAGCGGGGGGACGGGGGACATTCAGTACTTC.